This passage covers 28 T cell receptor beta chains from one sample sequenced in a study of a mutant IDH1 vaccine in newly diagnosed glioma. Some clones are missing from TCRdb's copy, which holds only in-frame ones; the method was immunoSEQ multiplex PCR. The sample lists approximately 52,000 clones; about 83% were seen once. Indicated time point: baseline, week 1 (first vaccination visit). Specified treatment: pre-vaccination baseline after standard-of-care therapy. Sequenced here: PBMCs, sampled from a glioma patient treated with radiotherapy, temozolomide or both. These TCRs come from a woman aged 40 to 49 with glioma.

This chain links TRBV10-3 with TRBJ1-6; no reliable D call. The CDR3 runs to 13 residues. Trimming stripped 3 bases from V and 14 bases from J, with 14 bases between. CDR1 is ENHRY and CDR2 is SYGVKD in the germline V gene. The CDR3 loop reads CAISDFKGETLHF. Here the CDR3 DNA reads TGTGCCATCAGTGATTTTAAGGGAGAGACCCTCCACTTT.

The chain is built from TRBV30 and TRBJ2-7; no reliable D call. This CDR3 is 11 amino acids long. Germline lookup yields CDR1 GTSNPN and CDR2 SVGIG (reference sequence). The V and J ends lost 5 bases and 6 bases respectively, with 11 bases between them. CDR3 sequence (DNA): TGTGCCTGGGGCTATCACGGCGAGCAGTACTTC. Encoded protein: CAWGYHGEQYF. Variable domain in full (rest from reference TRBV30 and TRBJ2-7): SQTIHQWPATLVQPVGSPLSLECTVEGTSNPNLYWYRQAAGRGLQLLFYSVGIGQISSEVPQNLSASRPQDRQFILSSKKLLLSDSGFYLCAWGYHGEQYFGPGTRLTVT.

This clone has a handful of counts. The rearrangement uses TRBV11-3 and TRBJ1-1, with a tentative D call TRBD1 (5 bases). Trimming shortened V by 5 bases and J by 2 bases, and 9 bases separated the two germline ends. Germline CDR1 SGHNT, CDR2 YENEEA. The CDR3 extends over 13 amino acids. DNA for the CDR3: TGTGCCAGCAGCCGCAGGGTTAACACTGAAGCTTTCTTT. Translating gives CASSRRVNTEAFF.

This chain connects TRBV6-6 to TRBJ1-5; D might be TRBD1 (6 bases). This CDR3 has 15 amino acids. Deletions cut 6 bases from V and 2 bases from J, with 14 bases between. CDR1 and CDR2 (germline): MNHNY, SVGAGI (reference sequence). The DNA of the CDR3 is TGTGCCAGCAGCTTTGAAGGGGGTGGCAATCAGCCCCAGCATTTT. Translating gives CASSFEGGGNQPQHF.

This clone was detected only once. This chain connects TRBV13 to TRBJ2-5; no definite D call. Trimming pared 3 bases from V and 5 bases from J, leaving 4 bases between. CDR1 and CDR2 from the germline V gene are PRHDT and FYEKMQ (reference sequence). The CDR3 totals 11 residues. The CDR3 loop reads CASSFGETQYF. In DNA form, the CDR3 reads TGTGCCAGCAGCTTTGGGGAGACCCAGTACTTC.

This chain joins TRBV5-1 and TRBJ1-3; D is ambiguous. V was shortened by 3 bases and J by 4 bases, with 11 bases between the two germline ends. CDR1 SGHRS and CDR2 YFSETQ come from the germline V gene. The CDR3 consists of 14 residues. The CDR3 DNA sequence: TGCGCCAGCAGCTCTTCTGGAACCGGAAACACCATATATTTT. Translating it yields CASSSSGTGNTIYF.

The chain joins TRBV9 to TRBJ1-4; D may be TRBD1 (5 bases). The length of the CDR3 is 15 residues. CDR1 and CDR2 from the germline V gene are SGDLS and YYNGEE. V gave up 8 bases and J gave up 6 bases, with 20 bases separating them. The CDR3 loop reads CASNSLTDSDEKLFF. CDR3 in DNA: TGTGCCAGTAATTCTTTGACAGATTCCGATGAAAAACTGTTTTTT. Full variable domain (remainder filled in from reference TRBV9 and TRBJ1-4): DSGVTQTPKHLITATGQRVTLRCSPRSGDLSVYWYQQSLDQGLQFLIQYYNGEERAKGNILERFSAQQFPDLHSELNLSSLELGDSALYFCASNSLTDSDEKLFFGSGTQLSVL.

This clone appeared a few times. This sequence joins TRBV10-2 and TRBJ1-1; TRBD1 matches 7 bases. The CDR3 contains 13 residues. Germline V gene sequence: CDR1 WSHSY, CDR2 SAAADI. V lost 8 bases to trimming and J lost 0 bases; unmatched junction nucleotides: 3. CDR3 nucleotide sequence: TGCGCCAGCGAGGGACAGTTGAACACTGAAGCTTTCTTT. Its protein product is CASEGQLNTEAFF.

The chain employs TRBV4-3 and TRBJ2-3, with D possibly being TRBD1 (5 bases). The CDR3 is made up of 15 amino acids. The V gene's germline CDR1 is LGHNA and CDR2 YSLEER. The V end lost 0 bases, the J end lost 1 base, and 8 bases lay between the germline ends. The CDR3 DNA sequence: TGCGCCAGCAGCCAAGAAGGGGTGGGCACAGATACGCAGTATTTT. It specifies CASSQEGVGTDTQYF.

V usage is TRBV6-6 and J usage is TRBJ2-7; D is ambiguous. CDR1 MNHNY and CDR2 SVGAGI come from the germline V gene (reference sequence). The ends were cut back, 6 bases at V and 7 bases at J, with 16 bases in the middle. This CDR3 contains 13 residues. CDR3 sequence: CASSLHPFKEQYF. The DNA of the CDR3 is TGTGCCAGCAGCTTACACCCGTTTAAAGAGCAGTACTTC.

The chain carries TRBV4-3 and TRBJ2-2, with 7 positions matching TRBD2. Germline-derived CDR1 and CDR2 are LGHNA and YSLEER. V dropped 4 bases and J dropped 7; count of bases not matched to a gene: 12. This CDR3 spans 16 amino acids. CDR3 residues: CASSRPPGLWNGELFF. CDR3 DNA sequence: TGCGCCAGCAGCCGACCTCCGGGACTATGGAACGGGGAGCTGTTTTTT.

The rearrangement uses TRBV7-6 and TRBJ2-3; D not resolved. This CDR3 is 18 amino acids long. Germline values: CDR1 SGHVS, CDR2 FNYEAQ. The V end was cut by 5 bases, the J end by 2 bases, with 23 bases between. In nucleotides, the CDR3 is TGTGCCAGCAGCCTAGTGTCGGGCCTCCCGTCCCCCACAGATACGCAGTATTTT. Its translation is CASSLVSGLPSPTDTQYF.

The CDR3 sequence: CASRSTGLGNTEAFF. The CDR3 DNA reads TGTGCCAGCAGATCTACGGGCCTAGGAAACACTGAAGCTTTCTTT. This chain links TRBV5-6 with TRBJ1-1; D is unresolved. Trimming cost V 5 bases and J 2 bases, with 16 bases left between them. Germline V gene data show CDR1 as SGHDT and CDR2 as YYEEEE. The CDR3 contains 15 residues.

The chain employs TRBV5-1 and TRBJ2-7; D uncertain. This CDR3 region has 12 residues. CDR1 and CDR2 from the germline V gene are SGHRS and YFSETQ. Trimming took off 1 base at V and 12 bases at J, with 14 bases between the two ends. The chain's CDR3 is CASSLPDPEVYF. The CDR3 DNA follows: TGCGCCAGCAGCTTGCCAGACCCCGAGGTGTACTTC. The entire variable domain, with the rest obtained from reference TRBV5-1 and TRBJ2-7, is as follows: KAGVTQTPRYLIKTRGQQVTLSCSPISGHRSVSWYQQTPGQGLQFLFEYFSETQRNKGNFPGRFSGRQFSNSRSEMNVSTLELGDSALYLCASSLPDPEVYFGPGTRLTVT.

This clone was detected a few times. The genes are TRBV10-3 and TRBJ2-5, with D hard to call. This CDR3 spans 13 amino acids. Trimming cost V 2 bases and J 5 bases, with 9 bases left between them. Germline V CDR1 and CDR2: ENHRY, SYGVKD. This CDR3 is CAISERQAETQYF. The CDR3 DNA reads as TGTGCCATCAGTGAGAGGCAGGCGGAGACCCAGTACTTC.

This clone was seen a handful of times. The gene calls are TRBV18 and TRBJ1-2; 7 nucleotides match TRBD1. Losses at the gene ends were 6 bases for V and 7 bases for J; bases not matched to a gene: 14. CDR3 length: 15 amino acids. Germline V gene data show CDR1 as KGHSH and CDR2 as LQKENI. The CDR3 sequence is CASSPLGEGASGYTF. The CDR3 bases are TGTGCCAGCTCCCCCCTTGGAGAGGGGGCGAGTGGCTACACCTTC. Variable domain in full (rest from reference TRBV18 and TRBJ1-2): NAGVMQNPRHLVRRRGQEARLRCSPMKGHSHVYWYRQLPEEGLKFMVYLQKENIIDESGMPKERFSAEFPKEGPSILRIQQVVRGDSAAYFCASSPLGEGASGYTFGSGTRLTVV.

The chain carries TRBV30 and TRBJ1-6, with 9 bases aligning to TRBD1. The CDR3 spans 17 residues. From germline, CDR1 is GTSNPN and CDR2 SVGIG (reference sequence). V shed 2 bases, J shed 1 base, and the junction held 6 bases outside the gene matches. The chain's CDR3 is CAWSIDRGVSYNSPLHF. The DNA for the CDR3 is TGTGCCTGGAGTATTGACAGGGGGGTATCCTATAATTCACCCCTCCACTTT.

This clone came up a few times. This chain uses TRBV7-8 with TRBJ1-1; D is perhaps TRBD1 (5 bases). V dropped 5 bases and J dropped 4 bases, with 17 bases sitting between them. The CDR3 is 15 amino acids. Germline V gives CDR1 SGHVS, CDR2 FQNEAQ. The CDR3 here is CASSIPTGRATEAFF. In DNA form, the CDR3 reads TGTGCCAGCAGCATACCCACAGGCAGGGCCACTGAAGCTTTCTTT.

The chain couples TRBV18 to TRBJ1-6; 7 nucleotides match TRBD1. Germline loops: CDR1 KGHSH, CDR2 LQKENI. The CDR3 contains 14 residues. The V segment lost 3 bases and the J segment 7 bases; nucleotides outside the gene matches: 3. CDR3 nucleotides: TGTGCCAGCTCACCGGAGGGGGCAAATTCACCCCTCCACTTT. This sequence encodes CASSPEGANSPLHF.

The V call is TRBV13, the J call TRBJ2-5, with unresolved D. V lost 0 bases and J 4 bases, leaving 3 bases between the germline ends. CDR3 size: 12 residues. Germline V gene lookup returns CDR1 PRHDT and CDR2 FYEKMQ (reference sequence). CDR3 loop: CASSLGRETQYF. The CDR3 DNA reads TGTGCCAGCAGCTTAGGCCGAGAGACCCAGTACTTC.

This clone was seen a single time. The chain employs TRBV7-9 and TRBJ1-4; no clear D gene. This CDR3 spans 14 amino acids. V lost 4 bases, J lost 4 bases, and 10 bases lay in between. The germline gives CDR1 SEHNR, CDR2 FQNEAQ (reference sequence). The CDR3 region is CASSSDRFNEKLFF. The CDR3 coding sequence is TGTGCCAGCAGCTCCGACCGATTTAATGAAAAACTGTTTTTT.

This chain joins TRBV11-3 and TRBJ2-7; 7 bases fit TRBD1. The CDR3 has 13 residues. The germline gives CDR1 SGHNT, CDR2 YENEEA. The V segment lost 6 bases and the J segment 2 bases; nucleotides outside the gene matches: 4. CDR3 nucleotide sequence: TGTGCCAGCAGTACAGGGGCGCCCTACGAGCAGTACTTC. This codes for CASSTGAPYEQYF.

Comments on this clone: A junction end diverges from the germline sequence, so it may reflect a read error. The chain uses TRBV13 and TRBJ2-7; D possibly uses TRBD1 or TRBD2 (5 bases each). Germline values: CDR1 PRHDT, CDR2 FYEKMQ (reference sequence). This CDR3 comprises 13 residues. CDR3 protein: CASSPPARDEQCF. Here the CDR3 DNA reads TGTGCCAGCAGCCCTCCCGCTCGGGACGAGCAGTGCTTC. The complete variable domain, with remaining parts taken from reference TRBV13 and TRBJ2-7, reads AAGVIQSPRHLIKEKRETATLKCYPIPRHDTVYWYQQGPGQDPQFLISFYEKMQSDKGSIPDRFSAQQFSDYHSELNMSSLELGDSALYFCASSPPARDEQCFGPGTRLTVT.

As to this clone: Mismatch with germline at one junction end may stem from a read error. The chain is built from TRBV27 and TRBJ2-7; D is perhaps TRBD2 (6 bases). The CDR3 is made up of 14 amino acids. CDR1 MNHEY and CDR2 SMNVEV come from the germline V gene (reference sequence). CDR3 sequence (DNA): TGTGCCAGCCGTTTATGGGGGGACGGCCACGAGCAGTACTTC. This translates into CASRLWGDGHEQYF.

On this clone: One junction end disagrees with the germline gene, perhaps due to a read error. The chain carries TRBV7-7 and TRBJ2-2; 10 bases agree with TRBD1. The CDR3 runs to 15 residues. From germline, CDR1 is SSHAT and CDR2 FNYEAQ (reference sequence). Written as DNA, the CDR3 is TGTGCTAGCAGCCCGACAGGGGGCAAAACCGGGGAGCTGTTTTTT. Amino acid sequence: CASSPTGGKTGELFF.

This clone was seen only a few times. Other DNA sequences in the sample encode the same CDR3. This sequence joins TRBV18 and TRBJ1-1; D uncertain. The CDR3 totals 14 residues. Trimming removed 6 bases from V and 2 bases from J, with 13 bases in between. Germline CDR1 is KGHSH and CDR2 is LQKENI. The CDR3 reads CASSPLTGNTEAFF. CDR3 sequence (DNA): TGTGCCAGCTCGCCCCTGACGGGAAACACTGAAGCTTTCTTT.

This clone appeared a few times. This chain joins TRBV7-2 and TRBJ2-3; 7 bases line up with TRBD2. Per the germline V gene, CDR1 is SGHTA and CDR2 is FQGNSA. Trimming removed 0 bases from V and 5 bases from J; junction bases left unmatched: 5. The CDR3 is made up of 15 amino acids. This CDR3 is CASSLATSRIDTQYF. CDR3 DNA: TGTGCCAGCAGCTTAGCGACTAGCCGGATAGATACGCAGTATTTT.

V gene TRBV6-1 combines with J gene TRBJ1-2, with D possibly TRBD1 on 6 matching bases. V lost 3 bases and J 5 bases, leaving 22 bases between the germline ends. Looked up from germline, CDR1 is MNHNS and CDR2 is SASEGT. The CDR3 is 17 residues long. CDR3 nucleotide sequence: TGTGCCAGCAGTGAGTCGGGGGCGCAAATTGCAGTATATGGCTACACCTTC. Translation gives CASSESGAQIAVYGYTF.